The sequence of this T cell receptor (beta chain) was determined in a study of blood T cell repertoires in COVID-19. Measured with immunoSEQ multiplex PCR; TCRdb has only the in-frame clones, and not every one. Of 200,000 to 250,000 clones in the sample, around 83% are singletons; the top ten hold about 1.3%. Per germline, CDR1 KGHSH and CDR2 LQKENI. V lost 6 bases to trimming and J lost 13 bases; unmatched junction nucleotides: 15. The CDR3 loop spans 15 amino acids. This clone was counted many times. The sample contains more than one DNA sequence encoding this CDR3. The sequenced material came from PBMCs or T cells enriched from blood (not recorded which). This sequence originates from a woman in her thirties or forties with acute COVID-19. J is TRBJ2-1 and V is TRBV18; 10 positions agree with TRBD2. The CDR3 DNA is TGTGCCAGCTCCCCGGAGACTAGCGGGTCATCCCGTCAGTTCTTC. Amino acids: CASSPETSGSSRQFF.